This T cell receptor (beta chain) was recovered during a study of cytomegalovirus exposure and HLA in healthy donors. Donors showed nominal health when sampled, although they likely had unrecorded immune exposures. Vbeta (60) and Jbeta (13) primers were used in the PCR. Sequenced by immunoSEQ multiplex PCR; TCRdb stores in-frame clones only, minus some. The sample yields approximately 90,000 clones, around 77% seen once. The CDR3 loop spans 16 amino acids. The germline CDR1 and CDR2 sequences are SGDLS and YYNGEE. V lost 4 bases, J lost 0 bases, and 14 bases lay in between. This TCR was sampled from a man aged 25 to 40 in good health and CMV-seronegative. The chain employs TRBV9 and TRBJ2-1; perhaps TRBD2 as D (5 bases). Material for sequencing was PBMCs. CDR3 in DNA: TGTGCCAGCAGCATAGGGTCCGCGGGCTCCTACAATGAGCAGTTCTTC. Its translation: CASSIGSAGSYNEQFF.